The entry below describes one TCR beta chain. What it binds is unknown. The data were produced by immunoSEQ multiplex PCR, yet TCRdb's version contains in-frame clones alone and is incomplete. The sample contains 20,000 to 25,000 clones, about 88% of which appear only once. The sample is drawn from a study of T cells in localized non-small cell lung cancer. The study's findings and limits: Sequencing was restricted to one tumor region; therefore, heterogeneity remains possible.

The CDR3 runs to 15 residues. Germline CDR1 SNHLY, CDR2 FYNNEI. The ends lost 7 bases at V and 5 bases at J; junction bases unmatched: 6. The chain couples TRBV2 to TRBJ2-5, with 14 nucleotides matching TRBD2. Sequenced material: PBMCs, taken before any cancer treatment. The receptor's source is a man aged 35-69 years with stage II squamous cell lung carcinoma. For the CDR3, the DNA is TGTGCCAGCAAAGAGGGACTAGCGGGAGCTGAGACCCAGTACTTC. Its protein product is CASKEGLAGAETQYF.